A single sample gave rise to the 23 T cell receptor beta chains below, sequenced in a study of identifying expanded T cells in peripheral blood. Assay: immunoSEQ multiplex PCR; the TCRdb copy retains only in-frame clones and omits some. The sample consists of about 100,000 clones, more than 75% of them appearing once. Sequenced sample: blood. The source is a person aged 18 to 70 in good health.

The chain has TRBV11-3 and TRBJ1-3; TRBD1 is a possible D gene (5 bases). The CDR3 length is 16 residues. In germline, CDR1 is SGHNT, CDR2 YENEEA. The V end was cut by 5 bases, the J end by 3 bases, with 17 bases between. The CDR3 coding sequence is TGTGCCAGCAGCCTGACATACGGGGACCGTGGAAACACCATATATTTT. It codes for CASSLTYGDRGNTIYF. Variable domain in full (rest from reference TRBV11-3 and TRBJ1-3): EAGVVQSPRYKIIEKKQPVAFWCNPISGHNTLYWYLQNLGQGPELLIRYENEEAVDDSQLPKDRFSAERLKGVDSTLKIQPAELGDSAVYLCASSLTYGDRGNTIYFGEGSWLTVV.

The DNA of the CDR3 is TGTGCCAGCAGCCCATCCGCAAACTATGGCTACACCTTC. Its protein is CASSPSANYGYTF. The rearrangement joins TRBV7-8 to TRBJ1-2; D not resolved. Trimming shortened V by 5 bases and J by 2 bases, and 9 bases separated the two germline ends. Germline V gene sequence: CDR1 SGHVS, CDR2 FQNEAQ. The CDR3 runs 13 residues.

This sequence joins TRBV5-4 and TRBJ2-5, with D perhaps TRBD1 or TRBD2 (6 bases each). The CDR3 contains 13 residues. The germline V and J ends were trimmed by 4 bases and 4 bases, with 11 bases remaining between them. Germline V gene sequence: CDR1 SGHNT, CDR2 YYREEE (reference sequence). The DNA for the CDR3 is TGTGCCAGCAGCCTTAAGGGGGGAGAGACCCAGTACTTC. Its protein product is CASSLKGGETQYF.

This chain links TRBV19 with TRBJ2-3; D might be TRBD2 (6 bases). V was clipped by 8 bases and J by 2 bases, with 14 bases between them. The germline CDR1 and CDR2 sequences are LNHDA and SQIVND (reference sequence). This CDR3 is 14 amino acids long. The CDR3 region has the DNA TGTGCCAGTGCGGAGGGTTTGCCCACAGATACGCAGTATTTT. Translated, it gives CASAEGLPTDTQYF. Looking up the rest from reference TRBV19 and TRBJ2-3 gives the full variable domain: DGGITQSPKYLFRKEGQNVTLSCEQNLNHDAMYWYRQDPGQGLRLIYYSQIVNDFQKGDIAEGYSVSREKKESFPLTVTSAQKNPTAFYLCASAEGLPTDTQYFGPGTRLTVL.

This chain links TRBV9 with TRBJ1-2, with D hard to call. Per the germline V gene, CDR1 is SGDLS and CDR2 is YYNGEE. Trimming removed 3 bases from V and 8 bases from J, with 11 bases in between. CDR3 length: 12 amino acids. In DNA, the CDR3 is TGTGCCAGCAGCGCCCCCGGGCCAGGCTACACCTTC. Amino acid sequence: CASSAPGPGYTF.

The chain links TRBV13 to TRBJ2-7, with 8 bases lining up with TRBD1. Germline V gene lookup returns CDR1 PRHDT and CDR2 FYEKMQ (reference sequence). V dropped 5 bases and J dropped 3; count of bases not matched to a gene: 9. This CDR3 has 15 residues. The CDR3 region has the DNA TGTGCCAGCAGCCCAAGGACAGGGAGGATCTACGAGCAGTACTTC. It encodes CASSPRTGRIYEQYF. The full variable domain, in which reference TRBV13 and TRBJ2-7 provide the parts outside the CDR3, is AAGVIQSPRHLIKEKRETATLKCYPIPRHDTVYWYQQGPGQDPQFLISFYEKMQSDKGSIPDRFSAQQFSDYHSELNMSSLELGDSALYFCASSPRTGRIYEQYFGPGTRLTVT.

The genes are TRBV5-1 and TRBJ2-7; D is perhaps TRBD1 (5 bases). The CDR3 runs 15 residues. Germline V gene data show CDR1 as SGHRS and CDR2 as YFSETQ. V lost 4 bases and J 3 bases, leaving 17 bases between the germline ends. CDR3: CASSRTSDSVYEQYF. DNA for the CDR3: TGCGCCAGCAGCCGAACCTCCGACAGTGTCTACGAGCAGTACTTC.

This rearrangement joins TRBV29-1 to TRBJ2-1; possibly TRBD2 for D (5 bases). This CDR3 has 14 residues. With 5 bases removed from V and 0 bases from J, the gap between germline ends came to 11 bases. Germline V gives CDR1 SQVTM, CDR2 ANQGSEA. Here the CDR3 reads CSVRGFGSYNEQFF. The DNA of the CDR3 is TGCAGCGTTCGAGGGTTCGGCTCCTACAATGAGCAGTTCTTC.

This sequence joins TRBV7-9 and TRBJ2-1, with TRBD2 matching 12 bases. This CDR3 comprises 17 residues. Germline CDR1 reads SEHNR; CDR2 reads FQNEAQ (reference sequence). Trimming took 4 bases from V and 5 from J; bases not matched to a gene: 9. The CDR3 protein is CASSSPTSGGSHNEQFF. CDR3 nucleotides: TGTGCCAGCAGCTCGCCCACTAGCGGGGGGTCCCACAATGAGCAGTTCTTC.

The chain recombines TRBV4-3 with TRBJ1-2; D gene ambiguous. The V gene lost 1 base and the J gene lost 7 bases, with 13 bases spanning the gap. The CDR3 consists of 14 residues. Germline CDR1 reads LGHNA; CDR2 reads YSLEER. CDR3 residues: CASSQGLGEPGYTF. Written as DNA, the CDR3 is TGCGCCAGCAGCCAAGGGTTGGGAGAACCTGGCTACACCTTC.

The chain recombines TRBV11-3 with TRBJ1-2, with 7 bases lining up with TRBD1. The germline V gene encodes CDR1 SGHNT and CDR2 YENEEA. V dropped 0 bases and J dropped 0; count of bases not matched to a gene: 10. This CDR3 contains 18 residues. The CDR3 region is CASSLDQGGTTSNYGYTF. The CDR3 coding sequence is TGTGCCAGCAGCTTAGATCAAGGGGGCACTACTTCTAACTATGGCTACACCTTC.

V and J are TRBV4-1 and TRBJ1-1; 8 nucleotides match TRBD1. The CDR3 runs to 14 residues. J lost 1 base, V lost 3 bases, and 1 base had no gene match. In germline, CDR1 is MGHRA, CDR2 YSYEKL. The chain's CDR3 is CASSHGQGNTEAFF. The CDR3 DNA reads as TGCGCCAGCAGCCACGGACAGGGGAACACTGAAGCTTTCTTT.

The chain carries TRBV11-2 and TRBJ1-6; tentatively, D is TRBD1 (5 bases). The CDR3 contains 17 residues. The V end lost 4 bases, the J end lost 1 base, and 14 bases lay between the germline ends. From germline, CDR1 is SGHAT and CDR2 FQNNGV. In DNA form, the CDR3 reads TGTGCCAGCAGCTCGCAACGGGGGATTTCCTATAATTCACCCCTCCACTTT. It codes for CASSSQRGISYNSPLHF.

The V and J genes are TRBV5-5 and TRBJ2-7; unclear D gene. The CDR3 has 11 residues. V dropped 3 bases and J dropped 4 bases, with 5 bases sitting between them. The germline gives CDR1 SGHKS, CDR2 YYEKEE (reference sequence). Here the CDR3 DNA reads TGTGCCAGCAGCTGGGGATACGAGCAGTACTTC. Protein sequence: CASSWGYEQYF.

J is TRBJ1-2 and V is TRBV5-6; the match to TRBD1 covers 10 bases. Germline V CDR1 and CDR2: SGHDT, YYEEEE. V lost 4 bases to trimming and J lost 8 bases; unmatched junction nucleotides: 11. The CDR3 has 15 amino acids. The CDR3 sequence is CASSKRVGTGVGYTF. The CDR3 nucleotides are TGTGCCAGCAGCAAAAGAGTTGGGACAGGGGTCGGCTACACCTTC.

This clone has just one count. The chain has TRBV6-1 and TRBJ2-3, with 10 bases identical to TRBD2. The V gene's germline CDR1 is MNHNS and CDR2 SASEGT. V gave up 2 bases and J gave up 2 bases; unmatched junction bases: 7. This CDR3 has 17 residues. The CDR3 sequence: CASSEWGAGGPTDTQYF. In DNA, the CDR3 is TGTGCCAGCAGTGAATGGGGAGCGGGGGGGCCCACAGATACGCAGTATTTT.

The CDR3 nucleotides read TGTGCCAGCTCTCCCCGACAGGGAGAGCAGCCCCAGCATTTT. It codes for CASSPRQGEQPQHF. The rearrangement uses TRBV18 and TRBJ1-5; 7 bases line up with TRBD1. The V and J ends lost 6 bases and 7 bases, in that order; junction bases with no gene match: 9. The V gene's germline CDR1 is KGHSH and CDR2 LQKENI. The CDR3 is 14 residues long.

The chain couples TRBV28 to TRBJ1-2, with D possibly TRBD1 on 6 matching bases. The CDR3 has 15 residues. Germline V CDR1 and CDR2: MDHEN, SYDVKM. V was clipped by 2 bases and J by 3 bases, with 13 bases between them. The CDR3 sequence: CASSLGGGLDYGYTF. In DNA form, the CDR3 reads TGTGCCAGCAGTTTAGGCGGGGGGCTGGACTATGGCTACACCTTC.

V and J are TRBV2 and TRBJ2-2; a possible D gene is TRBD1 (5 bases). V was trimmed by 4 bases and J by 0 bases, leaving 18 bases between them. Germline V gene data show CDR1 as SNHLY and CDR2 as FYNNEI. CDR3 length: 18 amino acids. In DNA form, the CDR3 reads TGTGCCAGCAGTGGTTTACACCCACGACAGACGAACACCGGGGAGCTGTTTTTT. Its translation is CASSGLHPRQTNTGELFF.

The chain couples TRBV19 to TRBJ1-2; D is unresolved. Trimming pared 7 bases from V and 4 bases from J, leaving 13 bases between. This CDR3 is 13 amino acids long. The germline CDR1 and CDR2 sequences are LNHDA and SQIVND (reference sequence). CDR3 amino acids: CASKSGLLYGYTF. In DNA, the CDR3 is TGTGCCAGTAAGTCGGGCCTTCTCTATGGCTACACCTTC.

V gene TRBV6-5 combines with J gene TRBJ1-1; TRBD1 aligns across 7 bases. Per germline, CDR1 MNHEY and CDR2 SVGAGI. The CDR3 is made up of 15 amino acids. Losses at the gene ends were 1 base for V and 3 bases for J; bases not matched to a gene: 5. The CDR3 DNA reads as TGTGCCAGCAGTTACTTTCACAGGGGAGACACTGAAGCTTTCTTT. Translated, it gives CASSYFHRGDTEAFF.

In nucleotides, the CDR3 is TGTGCCAGTAGAGGCAGGGTGGTGGACGAGCAGTACTTC. As protein: CASRGRVVDEQYF. This chain uses TRBV19 with TRBJ2-7, with D maybe TRBD1 (5 bases). V was pared by 6 bases and J by 5 bases, with 14 bases between. CDR1 is LNHDA, CDR2 SQIVND, per germline (reference sequence). The CDR3 extends over 13 amino acids.

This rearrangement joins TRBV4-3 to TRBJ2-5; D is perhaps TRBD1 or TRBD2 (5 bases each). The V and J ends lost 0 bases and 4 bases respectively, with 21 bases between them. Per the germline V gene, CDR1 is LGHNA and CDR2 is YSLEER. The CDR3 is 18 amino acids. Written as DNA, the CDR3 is TGCGCCAGCAGCCAAGAACCCCCACCTTTGGGGGTAGGAGAGACCCAGTACTTC. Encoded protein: CASSQEPPPLGVGETQYF.